This TCR beta chain was identified during a study of cytomegalovirus exposure and HLA in healthy donors. Overall study context: The study's early data release held some 85 million unique TCRs from HLA-typed donors. Broader study findings: According to an earlier analysis, most TCR beta V segments yielded productive rearrangements about 87% or about 30% of the time. Exclusion applied to some V segments, including TRBV6-2 and TRBV6-3, as they were indistinguishable.

A word on this clone: The antigen is not known.

It was with 60 Vbeta and 13 Jbeta primers that the PCR ran. Using immunoSEQ multiplex PCR, the repertoire was profiled, and TCRdb retains in-frame clones only, with some absent. Of 120,000 or so clones in the sample, around 75% were seen once. The CDR3 loop spans 12 amino acids. With 4 bases removed from V and 10 bases from J, the gap between germline ends came to 12 bases. Per germline, CDR1 SGDLS and CDR2 YYNGEE. Donors were nominally healthy when sampled, though unrecorded immune exposures were likely. The specimen sequenced was PBMCs. J is TRBJ2-1 and V is TRBV9; possible D gene TRBD2, 5 bases. The TCR comes from a woman aged 50 to 60 in good health and CMV-seronegative. The CDR3 reads CASSLPPGEQFF. DNA of the CDR3: TGTGCCAGCAGCTTACCCCCGGGGGAGCAGTTCTTC.